The 25 T cell receptor beta chains given below trace back to one sample, sequenced in a study of regulatory T cells in long-lasting Graves disease. With iRepertoire HTBI primers and Arm-PCR of CDR3 regions, TCR beta libraries were built. TCRdb itself ran the multiplex PCR reads through MiXCR, one entry per CDR3 protein. This repertoire shows about 340,000 distinct CDR3 sequences, about 18% found once; its top ten account for roughly 29%. Sample time point: persistent/refractory GD, antithyroid drugs over 5 years with positive TRAb. The TCR library was made from RNA extracted from PBMCs. The sequenced sample was peripheral blood mononuclear cells (PBMCs), obtained when the disease was refractory, from a patient treated with antithyroid drugs. These receptors were collected from a female donor with Graves disease.

In the case of this clonotype: This could be a read error, since a much larger clone is one nucleotide away. The CDR3 loop is CASSRGRAQETQYF. As DNA, the CDR3 is TGTGCCAGCAGCCGGGGGAGGGCCCAAGAGACCCAGTACTTC. The chain has TRBV7-8 and TRBJ2-5, with 7 bases aligning to TRBD2. Trimming removed 5 bases from V and 1 base from J; junction bases left unmatched: 4. CDR3 length: 14 residues. Per germline, CDR1 SGHVS and CDR2 FQNEAQ.

This clonotype was seen a few times. V and J are TRBV20-1 and TRBJ1-1; D is perhaps TRBD1 (5 bases). CDR1 and CDR2 from the germline V gene are DFQATT and SNEGSKA (reference sequence). Deletions cut 0 bases from V and 6 bases from J, with 17 bases between. CDR3 size: 15 residues. The CDR3 nucleotides read TGCAGTGCTAGAGATCGACTCCGGTGGGGCGCTGAAGCTTTCTTT. Translating gives CSARDRLRWGAEAFF.

This clonotype was counted at least ten times. This chain connects TRBV7-2 to TRBJ2-5; TRBD2 agrees at 9 bases. CDR3 length: 14 amino acids. Unmatched junction bases numbered 6, after V lost 5 bases and J lost 5 bases. CDR1 and CDR2 from the germline V gene are SGHTA and FQGNSA. The CDR3 reads CASSISGGQETQYF. CDR3 nucleotides: TGTGCCAGCAGCATTAGCGGGGGCCAGGAGACCCAGTACTTC.

This clonotype was seen many times. This chain uses TRBV29-1 with TRBJ1-2; 11 bases line up with TRBD1. V dropped 5 bases and J dropped 4; count of bases not matched to a gene: 12. The CDR3 spans 16 residues. Looked up from germline, CDR1 is SQVTM and CDR2 is ANQGSEA. The CDR3 loop reads CSVRGDTGQGGYGYTF. The DNA for the CDR3 is TGCAGCGTTAGAGGGGATACGGGACAGGGGGGCTATGGCTACACCTTC.

There are many counts of this clonotype. The genes are TRBV7-2 and TRBJ2-5; the D gene is possibly TRBD2 (7 bases). Trimming shortened V by 5 bases and J by 4 bases, and 14 bases separated the two germline ends. CDR1 SGHTA and CDR2 FQGNSA come from the germline V gene. The CDR3 covers 14 residues. CDR3 protein: CASSATGGPETQYF. CDR3 nucleotide sequence: TGTGCCAGCAGCGCCACGGGGGGCCCAGAGACCCAGTACTTC.

This clonotype was picked up a small number of times. The chain joins TRBV19 to TRBJ2-6; D uncertain. Germline V gives CDR1 LNHDA, CDR2 SQIVND (reference sequence). The CDR3 length is 16 residues. Deletions cut 1 base from V and 4 bases from J, with 11 bases between. The CDR3 sequence: CASSIVGADGANVLTF. The DNA of the CDR3 is TGTGCCAGTAGTATAGTGGGCGCCGACGGGGCCAACGTCCTGACTTTC.

This clonotype was counted between two and nine times. CDR3 DNA: TGTGCCAGCTTTGGGATAAGTGACAGCTCTAACTATGGCTACACCTTC. This gives the protein CASFGISDSSNYGYTF. The rearrangement joins TRBV6-1 to TRBJ1-2, with a weak D call TRBD1 (5 bases). CDR1 is MNHNS, CDR2 SASEGT, per germline. V shed 8 bases and J shed 0 bases, with 19 bases lying between them. The CDR3 has 16 residues.

This clonotype showed up many times. The chain employs TRBV27 and TRBJ1-6; D may be TRBD1 (6 bases). V lost 6 bases, J lost 9 bases, and 27 bases lay in between. The germline V gene encodes CDR1 MNHEY and CDR2 SMNVEV (reference sequence). The CDR3 runs to 18 residues. The chain's CDR3 is CASRSGQQGRLGTSPLHF. CDR3 sequence (DNA): TGTGCCAGCAGATCCGGACAGCAAGGCCGCCTCGGGACTTCACCCCTCCACTTT.

The sample holds many counts of this clonotype. The V and J genes are TRBV7-9 and TRBJ2-7, with no clear D. Looked up from germline, CDR1 is SEHNR and CDR2 is FQNEAQ (reference sequence). The CDR3 consists of 13 residues. V was shortened by 1 base and J by 4 bases, with 8 bases between the two germline ends. The CDR3 bases are TGTGCCAGCAGCTTAGGCCCAGAATACGAGCAGTACTTC. It is translated as CASSLGPEYEQYF.

The sample holds a few counts of this clonotype. At one end, the junction sequence differs from germline, possibly due to a read error. J is TRBJ1-1 and V is TRBV7-9; maybe TRBD1 (5 bases). CDR3 size: 10 residues. Germline assignment: CDR1 SEHNR and CDR2 FQNEAQ (reference sequence). CDR3 coding DNA: TGTGCCAGCAGCGCGGGCAGGGAATCGTTT. As protein: CASSAGRESF. Full variable domain (remainder filled in from reference TRBV7-9 and TRBJ1-1): DTGVSQNPRHKITKRGQNVTFRCDPISEHNRLYWYRQTLGQGPEFLTYFQNEAQLEKSRLLSDRFSAERPKGSFSTLEIQRTEQGDSAMYLCASSAGRESFGQGTRLTVV.

This clonotype was counted ten times or more. The chain employs TRBV7-2 and TRBJ2-7; D may correspond to TRBD1 or TRBD2 (6 bases each). Germline V gene lookup returns CDR1 SGHTA and CDR2 FQGNSA. The CDR3 has 15 residues. Deletions cut 1 base from V and 3 bases from J, with 13 bases between. The CDR3 region is CASSLGSGGGYEQYF. CDR3 nucleotide sequence: TGTGCCAGCAGCTTAGGAAGCGGAGGGGGCTACGAGCAGTACTTC.

V usage is TRBV20-1 and J usage is TRBJ1-5; weak D call: TRBD1 (6 bases). Trimming stripped 6 bases from V and 3 bases from J, with 12 bases between. The CDR3 is made up of 13 amino acids. Germline V gives CDR1 DFQATT, CDR2 SNEGSKA (reference sequence). This CDR3 reads CSAEQGSNQPQHF. As DNA, the CDR3 is TGCAGTGCGGAACAGGGCTCCAATCAGCCCCAGCATTTT.

This clonotype was seen many times. The chain uses TRBV6-1 and TRBJ1-5; D gene unclear. V was clipped by 8 bases and J by 1 base, with 12 bases between them. The CDR3 is 14 residues long. Germline V lookup: CDR1 MNHNS, CDR2 SASEGT. The DNA for the CDR3 is TGTGCCAGCCAAGTCAGCCGGAGCAATCAGCCCCAGCATTTT. This codes for CASQVSRSNQPQHF.

Worth noting for this clonotype: This may come from a read error, since a much larger clone is one base off. This chain uses TRBV27 with TRBJ2-7, with D perhaps matching TRBD1 or TRBD2 (5 bases each). The CDR3 loop spans 13 amino acids. In germline, CDR1 is MNHEY, CDR2 SMNVEV (reference sequence). Trimming removed 5 bases at V and 6 bases at J, with 14 bases between. CDR3 in DNA: TGTGCCAGCAGTCCGGGACCGGCGGGCGAGCAGTACTTC. Translation gives CASSPGPAGEQYF.

This clonotype was seen a handful of times. The CDR3 DNA reads as TGCGCCAGCAGAGAGTTGGGGTCACTTTACGAGCAGTACTTC. Translation: CASRELGSLYEQYF. V usage is TRBV5-1 and J usage is TRBJ2-7; D is unresolved. This CDR3 has 14 amino acids. Per germline, CDR1 SGHRS and CDR2 YFSETQ. V shed 5 bases and J shed 4 bases, with 16 bases lying between them.

This clonotype has ten or more counts. The chain combines TRBV24-1 with TRBJ1-5; the D gene is possibly TRBD1 (6 bases). V was cut by 3 bases and J by 4 bases, with 12 bases left in between. The length of the CDR3 is 15 residues. Germline lookup yields CDR1 KGHDR and CDR2 SFDVKD. The CDR3: CATSDRGQVNQPQHF. CDR3 nucleotides: TGTGCCACCAGTGATCGGGGACAAGTAAATCAGCCCCAGCATTTT.

The rearrangement uses TRBV29-1 and TRBJ1-2; TRBD1 matches at 9 bases. V lost 6 bases and J lost 9; bases outside the gene matches: 20. The germline V gene has CDR1 SQVTM and CDR2 ANQGSEA. The CDR3 runs 16 residues. CDR3 sequence (DNA): TGCAGCGTCCTCGCAAAAGTGATGGGACAGGGCTTTAGCTACACCTTC. Translation: CSVLAKVMGQGFSYTF.

This clonotype was seen at least ten times. This chain uses TRBV5-1 with TRBJ1-4, with no clear D. Germline CDR1 reads SGHRS; CDR2 reads YFSETQ. This CDR3 has 14 residues. V dropped 1 base and J dropped 7 bases, with 11 bases sitting between them. The CDR3 loop reads CASSLLGNGEKLFF. Here the CDR3 DNA reads TGCGCCAGCAGCTTGCTAGGGAACGGTGAAAAACTGTTTTTT.

The chain carries TRBV5-1 and TRBJ1-1; D not certain. The CDR3 loop spans 14 amino acids. From germline, CDR1 is SGHRS and CDR2 YFSETQ. V shed 3 bases and J shed 1 base, with 10 bases lying between them. The CDR3 bases are TGCGCCAGCAGCTACACTGACCAGAACACTGAAGCTTTCTTT. It translates to CASSYTDQNTEAFF.

In its sample, this clonotype was seen a few times. The V call is TRBV11-3, the J call TRBJ1-1; TRBD1 is a possible D gene (5 bases). The CDR3 has 15 amino acids. Germline V CDR1 and CDR2: SGHNT, YENEEA. Trimming removed 6 bases from V and 6 bases from J, with 20 bases in between. CDR3 coding DNA: TGTGCCAGCAGGCTCGGACTAGGAGGGGCCCCTGAAGCTTTCTTT. This encodes CASRLGLGGAPEAFF.

This clonotype was observed many times. The gene calls are TRBV9 and TRBJ1-4; 7 nucleotides line up with TRBD1. CDR1 SGDLS and CDR2 YYNGEE come from the germline V gene. The trim removed 3 bases at V and 5 bases at J, leaving 13 bases unmatched. This CDR3 has 17 residues. CDR3 DNA: TGTGCCAGCAGCGGAACCCCTTTCGGGACAGAGAATGAAAAACTGTTTTTT. Protein product: CASSGTPFGTENEKLFF.

This clonotype was seen ten or more times. The chain has TRBV7-8 and TRBJ1-1; D unresolved. The CDR3 is made up of 15 amino acids. Germline loops: CDR1 SGHVS, CDR2 FQNEAQ. Trimming removed 4 bases at V and 6 bases at J, with 18 bases between. The CDR3 here is CASSYRARKVPEAFF. As DNA, the CDR3 is TGTGCCAGCAGCTACCGGGCCCGTAAGGTCCCTGAAGCTTTCTTT.

In this sample, this clonotype turned up many times. The chain employs TRBV6-2 or TRBV6-3 and TRBJ2-7; D assignment may be TRBD1 or TRBD2 (5 bases each). The CDR3 extends over 14 amino acids. Between the trimmed V and J ends, which lost 9 bases and 2 bases, there was a span of 17 bases. Germline V gene sequence: CDR1 MNHEY, CDR2 SVGEGT. The CDR3 loop reads CASRLKGTPYEQYF. For the CDR3, the DNA is TGTGCCAGTAGGCTCAAAGGGACGCCCTACGAGCAGTACTTC.

The rearrangement joins TRBV6-1 to TRBJ2-2, with 7 bases aligning to TRBD2. Per germline, CDR1 MNHNS and CDR2 SASEGT. J gave up 4 bases and V 7 bases, and 9 bases lay outside the gene matches. The CDR3 sequence is 15 residues long. The CDR3 DNA is TGTGCCAGCACCAGCCGGGGCGGGGGCACCGGGGAGCTGTTTTTT. It codes for CASTSRGGGTGELFF.

The V call is TRBV11-2, the J call TRBJ2-7; 10 bases are shared with TRBD1. Germline lookup yields CDR1 SGHAT and CDR2 FQNNGV. This CDR3 comprises 14 residues. The V and J ends lost 4 bases and 5 bases, in that order; junction bases with no gene match: 5. The CDR3 reads CASSSGTGDDEQYF. The CDR3 nucleotides are TGTGCCAGCAGCTCCGGGACAGGGGACGACGAGCAGTACTTC.